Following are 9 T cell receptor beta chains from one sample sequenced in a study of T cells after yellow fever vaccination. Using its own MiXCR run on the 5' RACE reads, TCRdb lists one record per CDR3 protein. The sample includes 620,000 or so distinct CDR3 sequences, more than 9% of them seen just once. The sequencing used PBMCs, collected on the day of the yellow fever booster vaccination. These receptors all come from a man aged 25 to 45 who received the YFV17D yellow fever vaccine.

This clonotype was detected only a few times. The CDR3 DNA sequence: TGCAGTGCTAGTGACAGGGGGAAGGTCTACAATGAGCAGTTCTTC. Protein: CSASDRGKVYNEQFF. The gene calls are TRBV20-1 and TRBJ2-1; 9 bases line up with TRBD1. The germline gives CDR1 DFQATT, CDR2 SNEGSKA (reference sequence). With V trimmed by 3 bases and J by 3 bases, 6 bases remained unmatched. The CDR3 loop spans 15 amino acids.

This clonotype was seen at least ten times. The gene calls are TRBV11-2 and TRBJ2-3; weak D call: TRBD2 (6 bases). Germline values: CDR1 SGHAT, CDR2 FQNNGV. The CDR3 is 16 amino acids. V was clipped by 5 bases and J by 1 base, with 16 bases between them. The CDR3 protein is CASSPLAGGGTDTQYF. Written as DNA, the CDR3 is TGTGCCAGCAGCCCTCTAGCAGGAGGGGGCACAGATACGCAGTATTTT. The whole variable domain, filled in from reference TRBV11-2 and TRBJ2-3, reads EAGVAQSPRYKIIEKRQSVAFWCNPISGHATLYWYQQILGQGPKLLIQFQNNGVVDDSQLPKDRFSAERLKGVDSTLKIQPAKLEDSAVYLCASSPLAGGGTDTQYFGPGTRLTVL.

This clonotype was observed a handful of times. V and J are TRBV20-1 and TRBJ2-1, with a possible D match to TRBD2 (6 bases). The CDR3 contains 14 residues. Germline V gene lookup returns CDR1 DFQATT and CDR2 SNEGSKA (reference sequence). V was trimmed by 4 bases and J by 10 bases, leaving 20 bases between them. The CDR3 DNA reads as TGCAGTGCTATAGGGACCGGACTATTCCGCGAGCAGTTCTTC. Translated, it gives CSAIGTGLFREQFF.

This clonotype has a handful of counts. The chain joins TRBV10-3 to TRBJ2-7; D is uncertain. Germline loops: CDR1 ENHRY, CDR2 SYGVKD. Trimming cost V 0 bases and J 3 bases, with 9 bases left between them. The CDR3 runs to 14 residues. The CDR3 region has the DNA TGTGCCATCAGTGAGTCGCGACAACTCTACGAGCAGTACTTC. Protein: CAISESRQLYEQYF.

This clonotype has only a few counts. CDR3 in DNA: TGCAGTGCTAGAGACCATCTTGGGGAGTGGGCCCAGTACTTC. It codes for CSARDHLGEWAQYF. The chain uses TRBV20-1 and TRBJ2-5, with D perhaps TRBD2 (5 bases). CDR1 is DFQATT and CDR2 is SNEGSKA in the germline V gene (reference sequence). The CDR3 runs 14 residues. Trimming stripped 0 bases from V and 9 bases from J, with 17 bases between.

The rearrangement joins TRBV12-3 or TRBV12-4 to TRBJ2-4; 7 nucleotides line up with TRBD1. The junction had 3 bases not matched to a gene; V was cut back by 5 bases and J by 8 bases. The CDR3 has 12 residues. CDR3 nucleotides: TGTGCCAGCAGTACAGGGGTGGACATTCAGTACTTC. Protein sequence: CASSTGVDIQYF.

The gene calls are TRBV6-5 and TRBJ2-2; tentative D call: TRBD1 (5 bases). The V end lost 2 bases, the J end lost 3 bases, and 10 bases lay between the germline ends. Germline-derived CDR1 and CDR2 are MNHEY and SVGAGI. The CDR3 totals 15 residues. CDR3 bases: TGTGCCAGCAGTTACGTGGGGCGAGACACCGGGGAGCTGTTTTTT. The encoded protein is CASSYVGRDTGELFF.

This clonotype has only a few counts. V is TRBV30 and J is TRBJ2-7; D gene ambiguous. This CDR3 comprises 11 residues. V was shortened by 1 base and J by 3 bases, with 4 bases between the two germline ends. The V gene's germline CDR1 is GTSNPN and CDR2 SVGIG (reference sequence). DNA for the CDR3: TGTGCCTGGAGTGCAGGCTACGAGCAGTACTTC. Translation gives CAWSAGYEQYF. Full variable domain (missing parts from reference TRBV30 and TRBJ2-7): SQTIHQWPATLVQPVGSPLSLECTVEGTSNPNLYWYRQAAGRGLQLLFYSVGIGQISSEVPQNLSASRPQDRQFILSSKKLLLSDSGFYLCAWSAGYEQYFGPGTRLTVT.

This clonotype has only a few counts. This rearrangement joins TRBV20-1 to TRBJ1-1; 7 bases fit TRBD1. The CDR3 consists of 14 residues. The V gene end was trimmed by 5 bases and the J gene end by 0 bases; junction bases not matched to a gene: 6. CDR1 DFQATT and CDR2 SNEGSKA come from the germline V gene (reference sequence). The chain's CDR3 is CSAGTVAMNTEAFF. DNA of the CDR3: TGCAGTGCTGGGACAGTTGCTATGAACACTGAAGCTTTCTTT.